Each of the 15 T cell receptor beta chains below was sequenced from the same sample in a study of a mutant IDH1 vaccine in newly diagnosed glioma. Measured with immunoSEQ multiplex PCR; TCRdb has only the in-frame clones, and not every one. The sample has about 66,000 clones, approximately 83% seen once. Time point: baseline, week 1 (first vaccination visit). Treatment defined: pre-vaccination baseline after standard-of-care therapy. Sequencing used PBMCs, obtained from a glioma patient treated with radiotherapy, temozolomide or both. The receptors shown here come from a man between 25 and 39 years old with glioma.

J is TRBJ1-2 and V is TRBV6-1; TRBD1 aligns across 7 bases. Losses at the gene ends were 5 bases for V and 3 bases for J; bases not matched to a gene: 6. CDR3 size: 14 residues. Germline CDR1 MNHNS, CDR2 SASEGT. The CDR3 DNA is TGTGCCAGCAGTAAGGGACAGTGGGACTATGGCTACACCTTC. Translated, it gives CASSKGQWDYGYTF.

V gene TRBV5-1 combines with J gene TRBJ2-3, with 8 bases lining up with TRBD2. V was pared by 4 bases and J by 1 base, with 14 bases of the junction left unmatched. CDR1 SGHRS and CDR2 YFSETQ come from the germline V gene. This CDR3 is 18 amino acids long. Here the CDR3 DNA reads TGCGCCAGCAGCGGACCAATGGGGCGGGGGGCCCGCACAGATACGCAGTATTTT. This codes for CASSGPMGRGARTDTQYF.

The J gene is TRBJ1-1, the V gene TRBV2, with 10 bases lining up with TRBD1. CDR3 size: 15 residues. V gave up 5 bases and J gave up 0 bases; unmatched junction bases: 3. Germline V gene data show CDR1 as SNHLY and CDR2 as FYNNEI. CDR3 in amino acids: CASSRQGAMNTEAFF. The CDR3 coding sequence is TGTGCCAGCAGTCGACAGGGGGCCATGAACACTGAAGCTTTCTTT.

This chain joins TRBV5-8 and TRBJ1-2; tentatively, D is TRBD1 (5 bases). Germline values: CDR1 SGHTS, CDR2 YDEGEE. This CDR3 has 13 residues. V gave up 7 bases and J gave up 3 bases, with 13 bases separating them. The CDR3 sequence is CASSRVQDYGYTF. The CDR3 region has the DNA TGTGCCAGCTCCAGGGTTCAGGACTATGGCTACACCTTC.

The V and J genes are TRBV6-5 and TRBJ2-5, with D maybe TRBD1 (5 bases). Per germline, CDR1 MNHEY and CDR2 SVGAGI. V was pared by 2 bases and J by 1 base, with 8 bases between. The CDR3 contains 14 residues. CDR3 DNA: TGTGCCAGCAGTTACGTGACAGCCCAAGAGACCCAGTACTTC. Translated, it gives CASSYVTAQETQYF.

The count of this clone is one. V usage is TRBV7-9 and J usage is TRBJ2-7, with a tentative D call TRBD2 (7 bases). Germline V gene lookup returns CDR1 SEHNR and CDR2 FQNEAQ (reference sequence). Trimming pared 4 bases from V and 0 bases from J, leaving 13 bases between. This CDR3 spans 15 amino acids. The CDR3 bases are TGTGCCAGCAGCTCGATCCGGGGGGCCTCCTACGAGCAGTACTTC. This gives the protein CASSSIRGASYEQYF.

The V and J genes are TRBV9 and TRBJ1-5; weak D call: TRBD1 (5 bases). The CDR3 runs 15 residues. The germline V and J ends were trimmed by 5 bases and 0 bases, with 12 bases remaining between them. CDR1 and CDR2 from the germline V gene are SGDLS and YYNGEE. In nucleotides, the CDR3 is TGTGCCAGCAGTGGTGAGGGGTATAGCAATCAGCCCCAGCATTTT. Its translation is CASSGEGYSNQPQHF.

V is TRBV7-9 and J is TRBJ2-1, with D possibly being TRBD2 (6 bases). Germline CDR1 and CDR2: SEHNR and FQNEAQ (reference sequence). Between the trimmed V and J ends, which lost 6 bases and 2 bases, there was a span of 17 bases. The CDR3 has 16 amino acids. CDR3 DNA: TGTGCCAGCAGACCCACGGTTGGGAGGCCCTACAATGAGCAGTTCTTC. As protein: CASRPTVGRPYNEQFF.

This chain uses TRBV7-7 with TRBJ2-2, with a possible D match to TRBD1 (5 bases). The CDR3 has 16 residues. V dropped 6 bases and J dropped 6 bases, with 20 bases sitting between them. Germline V CDR1 and CDR2: SSHAT, FNYEAQ (reference sequence). This CDR3 reads CASSLYEGARPGELFF. The CDR3 DNA reads as TGTGCCAGCAGTCTCTATGAAGGGGCGCGGCCCGGGGAGCTGTTTTTT.

The chain combines TRBV5-8 with TRBJ2-7; D is uncertain. There are 12 residues in the CDR3. The germline CDR1 and CDR2 sequences are SGHTS and YDEGEE. V lost 0 bases to trimming and J lost 6 bases, with 7 bases between them. The CDR3 DNA sequence: TGTGCCAGCAGCTTGGTTAGTTTCGAGCAGTACTTC. Translated: CASSLVSFEQYF. Looking up the rest from reference TRBV5-8 and TRBJ2-7 gives the full variable domain: EAGVTQSPTHLIKTRGQQATLRCSPISGHTSVYWYQQALGLGLQFLLWYDEGEERNRGNFPPRFSGRQFPNYSSELNVNALELEDSALYLCASSLVSFEQYFGPGTRLTVT.

J is TRBJ1-1 and V is TRBV18, with unresolved D. The CDR3 has 15 residues. CDR1 and CDR2 from the germline V gene are KGHSH and LQKENI. V lost 3 bases and J lost 4, with 15 bases in between. In DNA form, the CDR3 reads TGTGCCAGCTCACCGAATAAGTTGGATACCACTGAAGCTTTCTTT. The encoded protein is CASSPNKLDTTEAFF. The whole variable domain, remainder taken from reference TRBV18 and TRBJ1-1, is NAGVMQNPRHLVRRRGQEARLRCSPMKGHSHVYWYRQLPEEGLKFMVYLQKENIIDESGMPKERFSAEFPKEGPSILRIQQVVRGDSAAYFCASSPNKLDTTEAFFGQGTRLTVV.

This clone has just one count. The genes are TRBV5-6 and TRBJ1-2, with no clear D. Trimming cost V 1 base and J 5 bases, with 12 bases left between them. Germline loops: CDR1 SGHDT, CDR2 YYEEEE. This CDR3 is 14 amino acids long. CDR3 nucleotides: TGTGCCAGCAGCTTGAAAGTAATCTCGTATGGCTACACCTTC. Protein: CASSLKVISYGYTF.

V gene TRBV30 combines with J gene TRBJ1-4; the D is unclear. Germline V CDR1 and CDR2: GTSNPN, SVGIG (reference sequence). V was shortened by 5 bases and J by 7 bases, with 11 bases between the two germline ends. CDR3 length equals 12 residues. This chain's CDR3 is CAWARDTEKLFF. The CDR3 DNA reads as TGTGCCTGGGCGCGGGATACTGAAAAACTGTTTTTT.

CDR3 amino acids: CASSLRARDRAGTEAFF. In DNA, the CDR3 is TGTGCCAGCAGCTTAAGGGCCCGGGACAGGGCTGGAACTGAAGCTTTCTTT. The chain joins TRBV7-8 to TRBJ1-1; TRBD1 agrees at 9 bases. This CDR3 comprises 17 residues. The germline V gene has CDR1 SGHVS and CDR2 FQNEAQ. Germline trimming cut 2 bases from V and 5 bases from J; bases unmatched to any gene: 12.

This sequence joins TRBV6-6 and TRBJ1-2, with 9 bases lining up with TRBD1. CDR1 MNHNY and CDR2 SVGAGI come from the germline V gene (reference sequence). V lost 4 bases, J lost 6 bases, and 3 bases stayed unmatched. The CDR3 has 13 amino acids. The CDR3 reads CASSFGTGNGYTF. The CDR3 DNA reads TGTGCCAGCAGTTTCGGGACAGGGAATGGCTACACCTTC.